This T cell receptor beta chain was documented in a study of blood T cell repertoires in COVID-19. Study information: Samples of COVID-19 (acute and convalescent) were obtained from the United States, Italy and Spain. From T cells, B-cell-depleted T cells, or PBMCs came the material, which was cDNA or gDNA.

The CDR3 extends over 15 amino acids. Original data processing: Reference gene primer amplification yielded estimated nucleated cell counts. The repertoire was sequenced with immunoSEQ multiplex PCR; TCRdb's copy has only in-frame clones and lacks some. The V and J calls and clone size are taken from that table; D and trimming were inferred from the DNA. In the table there are approximately 130,000 clones, roughly four fifths of which are singletons. The sequenced sample consisted of peripheral blood. The rearrangement links TRBV21-1 to TRBJ1-1; TRBD1, the D gene given by the table, was not confirmed from the DNA. TRBV21-1 counts as a pseudogene. This sequence was found in a human donor in a cohort sampled during active COVID-19. CDR3 in amino acids: CASSKRRQRGTEAFF. DNA of the CDR3: TGTGCCAGCAGCAAAAGGCGGCAAAGGGGCACTGAAGCTTTCTTT.